This T cell receptor (beta chain) was sequenced during a study of human T cells and chemical hapten exposure. Findings and caveats of the study: Versus controls, significantly more large CDR3 similarity clusters arose from expanded TCRs.

In this sample, this clonotype turned up a few times. The antigen remains unidentified. V dropped 5 bases and J dropped 0 bases, with 7 bases sitting between them. The CDR3 sequence is 13 residues long. Germline V gives CDR1 SEHNR, CDR2 FQNEAQ (reference sequence). The time point: pre-sensitization, week 0. Sample treatment: therapeutic diphenylcyclopropenone sensitization with weekly scalp DPC. MiXCR was run by TCRdb on the RACE reads, yielding one entry per CDR3 protein. The sample includes under 200,000 distinct CDR3 sequences, about 31% of them seen just once. The origin of this receptor is a woman between 25 and 40 years old with alopecia areata. Some clones in this sample may be carry-over from other donors' samples. Sequencing used whole blood, obtained in connection with sensitization to the hapten diphenylcyclopropenone (DPC). J is TRBJ2-5 and V is TRBV7-9; no clear D gene. CDR3 in DNA: TGTGCCAGCAGCCAAACGAACCAAGAGACCCAGTACTTC. Its translation: CASSQTNQETQYF.